Following are 19 T cell receptor beta chains from one sample sequenced in a study of tumor-infiltrating lymphocytes in primary liver carcinoma. TCR beta cDNA was made from 400 to 500 ng total RNA with a constant-region primer. A slightly modified ARM-PCR protocol with three nested multiplex PCR rounds produced these TCR beta libraries. The two initial PCR rounds, around 11 cycles each, used TRBV1-TRBV30 forward and C-beta reverse primers. One entry per CDR3 protein results from TCRdb running MiXCR on the multiplex PCR reads. The sample records hundreds of thousands of distinct CDR3 sequences, 50% to 75% being singletons. For blood RNA, unsorted whole blood served as the source, and germline DNA was extracted too. The sequencing sample was made of peripheral blood. These receptors originate from a woman younger than 45 with primary liver carcinoma and hepatitis B virus infection.

In regard to this clonotype: Germline is not matched at one junction end, which may reflect a read error. CDR3 coding DNA: TGTGCCAACAGTTTAGCCCTAGCCTCCTACGAGCGGTACTTC. This gives the protein CANSLALASYERYF. The chain joins TRBV12-3 or TRBV12-4 to TRBJ2-7, with a weak D call TRBD2 (5 bases). This CDR3 is 14 amino acids long.

Notes on this clonotype: This likely comes from a read error, as the CDR3 has no conserved phenylalanine or tryptophan at its end. The V and J genes are TRBV11-2 and TRBJ2-2; no firm D call. Trimming stripped 5 bases from V and 6 bases from J, with 7 bases between. Germline loops: CDR1 SGHAT, CDR2 FQNNGV. The CDR3 runs 12 residues. The CDR3 here is CASSIKAGELFL. CDR3 bases: TGTGCCAGCAGCATAAAAGCCGGGGAGCTGTTTCTT.

The chain carries TRBV18 and TRBJ1-2; 8 nucleotides align to TRBD1. Per the germline V gene, CDR1 is KGHSH and CDR2 is LQKENI. After removal of 4 bases from V and 8 bases from J, the junction contained 9 bases not matched to a gene. The CDR3 consists of 14 residues. The CDR3 DNA reads as TGTGCCAGCTCACGGACAGGGACCTTCGAAGGCTACACCTTC. Protein product: CASSRTGTFEGYTF.

The gene calls are TRBV7-9 and TRBJ2-1; 9 bases fit TRBD2. CDR3 size: 15 residues. V gave up 3 bases and J gave up 5 bases; unmatched junction bases: 5. Germline loops: CDR1 SEHNR, CDR2 FQNEAQ (reference sequence). CDR3 in amino acids: CASSFVASGDNEQFF. The CDR3 bases are TGTGCCAGCAGCTTTGTGGCTAGCGGGGACAATGAGCAGTTCTTC.

V is TRBV13 and J is TRBJ2-2; tentative D call: TRBD2 (5 bases). The V and J ends lost 4 bases and 3 bases respectively, with 12 bases between them. From germline, CDR1 is PRHDT and CDR2 FYEKMQ (reference sequence). The CDR3 extends over 15 amino acids. The CDR3 bases are TGTGCCAGCAGCTCCAAGTCGGAGGACACCGGGGAGCTGTTTTTT. Translated: CASSSKSEDTGELFF.

In its sample, this clonotype was seen many times. V is TRBV6-5 and J is TRBJ2-1, with 9 bases lining up with TRBD2. With V trimmed by 4 bases and J by 14 bases, 3 bases remained unmatched. The germline gives CDR1 MNHEY, CDR2 SVGAGI. The CDR3 spans 11 residues. CDR3 in amino acids: CASSSGTSKFF. The CDR3 DNA reads TGTGCCAGCAGTTCCGGGACTAGCAAGTTCTTC.

A word on this clonotype: The junction and the germline gene differ at one end; a read error may be behind it. The V gene is TRBV11-2, the J gene TRBJ2-1; the match to TRBD2 covers 7 bases. The germline V gene encodes CDR1 SGHAT and CDR2 FQNNGV. This CDR3 spans 14 amino acids. CDR3 region: CASSFGGGRIEQLF. CDR3 sequence (DNA): TGTGCCAGCAGTTTTGGCGGGGGACGCATAGAGCAGCTCTTC.

This clonotype was observed a single time. Just one base apart from a much larger clone, this may be a read error. The conserved closing phenylalanine or tryptophan is absent in this CDR3, likely reflecting a read error. V gene TRBV6-5 combines with J gene TRBJ2-5; D remains unclear. CDR1 is MNHEY and CDR2 is SVGAGI in the germline V gene. The V end was cut by 8 bases, the J end by 3 bases, with 13 bases between. CDR3 length equals 13 residues. Here the CDR3 DNA reads TGTGCCAGCGGCCCGCAAAAGAAAGAGACCCAGTACCTC. The encoded protein is CASGPQKKETQYL.

Many counts were recorded for this clonotype. V usage is TRBV29-1 and J usage is TRBJ1-2; the D is unclear. Looked up from germline, CDR1 is SQVTM and CDR2 is ANQGSEA. The CDR3 has 12 residues. The V gene lost 4 bases and the J gene lost 5 bases, with 11 bases spanning the gap. The CDR3 nucleotides are TGCAGCGTTGCTGTGGCGGATTATGGCTACACCTTC. This codes for CSVAVADYGYTF.

Concerning this clonotype: A much larger clonotype is one base distant, so this may be a read error. This chain links TRBV12-3 or TRBV12-4 with TRBJ2-2; D is unclear. The CDR3 totals 15 residues. CDR3 bases: TGTGACAGCAGTTTTGCAGGAGTTTACACCGGGGAGCTGTTTTTT. It encodes CDSSFAGVYTGELFF.

This clonotype appeared a few times. The chain combines TRBV7-8 with TRBJ2-4; 9 bases map to TRBD1. From germline, CDR1 is SGHVS and CDR2 FQNEAQ. CDR3 length equals 15 residues. V was clipped by 4 bases and J by 8 bases; unmatched bases: 9. The CDR3 sequence is CASSSHRGLEDIQYF. The CDR3 DNA follows: TGTGCCAGCAGCTCGCACAGGGGGCTCGAGGACATTCAGTACTTC.

This clonotype was picked up many times. The V gene is TRBV29-1, the J gene TRBJ1-1; the D is unclear. This CDR3 has 12 residues. V dropped 8 bases and J dropped 0 bases, with 10 bases sitting between them. CDR1 and CDR2 from the germline V gene are SQVTM and ANQGSEA. The CDR3 is CSPSRVNTEAFF. The CDR3 DNA reads TGCAGCCCATCAAGGGTGAACACTGAAGCTTTCTTT.

V gene TRBV29-1 combines with J gene TRBJ2-1; perhaps TRBD2 as D (5 bases). This CDR3 region has 14 residues. Trimming took off 8 bases at V and 9 bases at J, with 23 bases between the two ends. Germline CDR1 is SQVTM and CDR2 is ANQGSEA. The CDR3, as DNA: TGCAGCACGTCTAGTGGGAGTGTGGGTAGTGAGCAGTTCTTC. As protein: CSTSSGSVGSEQFF.

With regard to this clonotype: The CDR3 carries no conserved terminal phenylalanine or tryptophan, so it likely arises from a read error. This chain uses TRBV5-6 with TRBJ2-2, with 8 bases lining up with TRBD2. CDR1 SGHDT and CDR2 YYEEEE come from the germline V gene. V shed 3 bases, J shed 3 bases, and the junction held 10 bases outside the gene matches. The CDR3 length is 17 residues. The chain's CDR3 is CASSSRELAEYTGELFL. The CDR3 DNA sequence: TGTGCCAGCAGCTCGCGAGAACTAGCGGAGTACACCGGGGAGCTGTTTCTT.

This clonotype turned up a few times. The rearrangement joins TRBV6-5 to TRBJ1-2, with a tentative D call TRBD1 (5 bases). V was cut by 4 bases and J by 6 bases, with 18 bases left in between. The CDR3 covers 15 residues. The V gene's germline CDR1 is MNHEY and CDR2 SVGAGI. The CDR3 sequence: CASSSPFQGEDGYTF. The DNA of the CDR3 is TGTGCCAGCAGTTCCCCTTTCCAGGGCGAGGATGGCTACACCTTC.

This clonotype was counted between two and nine times. The rearrangement uses TRBV4-1 and TRBJ2-1; TRBD2 aligns across 10 bases. CDR1 MGHRA and CDR2 YSYEKL come from the germline V gene. CDR3 length: 16 amino acids. V dropped 3 bases and J dropped 7; count of bases not matched to a gene: 9. CDR3 in amino acids: CASSQMGAGGPNEQFF. The CDR3, as DNA: TGCGCCAGCAGCCAGATGGGAGCGGGAGGGCCGAATGAGCAGTTCTTC.

With respect to this clonotype: This may stem from a read error, because a much larger clone lies one nucleotide away. V and J are TRBV7-9 and TRBJ2-3; D gene uncertain. V gave up 2 bases and J gave up 0 bases, with 9 bases separating them. CDR1 and CDR2 from the germline V gene are SEHNR and FQNEAQ (reference sequence). The CDR3 runs to 15 residues. The DNA for the CDR3 is TGTGCCAGCAGCTTAATGGGCCACAGCACAGATACGCAGTATTTT. This gives the protein CASSLMGHSTDTQYF.

The chain links TRBV11-2 to TRBJ2-3; no clear D. The CDR3 spans 14 residues. Germline V gene lookup returns CDR1 SGHAT and CDR2 FQNNGV. The CDR3 bases are TGTGTCAACAGCTTTGCGGTTAGCACAGATACGCAGTATTTT. This encodes CVNSFAVSTDTQYF.

This clonotype was detected ten times or more. The chain employs TRBV12-3 or TRBV12-4 and TRBJ2-7, with 7 bases aligning to TRBD1. The CDR3 consists of 16 residues. The V segment lost 3 bases and the J segment 2 bases; nucleotides outside the gene matches: 10. CDR3 loop: CASSFYLSGQTYEQYF. CDR3 nucleotides: TGTGCCAGCAGTTTTTACCTCTCGGGACAGACCTACGAGCAGTACTTC.